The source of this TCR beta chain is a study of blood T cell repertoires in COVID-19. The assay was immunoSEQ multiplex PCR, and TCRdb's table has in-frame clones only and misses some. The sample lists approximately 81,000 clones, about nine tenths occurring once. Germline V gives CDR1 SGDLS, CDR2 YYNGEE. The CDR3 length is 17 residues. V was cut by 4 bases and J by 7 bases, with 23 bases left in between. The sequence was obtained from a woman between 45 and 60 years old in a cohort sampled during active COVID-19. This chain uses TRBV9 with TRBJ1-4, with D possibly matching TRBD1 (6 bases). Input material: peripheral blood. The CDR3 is CASSLSGATRGFEKLFF. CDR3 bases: TGTGCCAGCAGCCTATCAGGGGCCACGCGAGGCTTTGAAAAACTGTTTTTT.